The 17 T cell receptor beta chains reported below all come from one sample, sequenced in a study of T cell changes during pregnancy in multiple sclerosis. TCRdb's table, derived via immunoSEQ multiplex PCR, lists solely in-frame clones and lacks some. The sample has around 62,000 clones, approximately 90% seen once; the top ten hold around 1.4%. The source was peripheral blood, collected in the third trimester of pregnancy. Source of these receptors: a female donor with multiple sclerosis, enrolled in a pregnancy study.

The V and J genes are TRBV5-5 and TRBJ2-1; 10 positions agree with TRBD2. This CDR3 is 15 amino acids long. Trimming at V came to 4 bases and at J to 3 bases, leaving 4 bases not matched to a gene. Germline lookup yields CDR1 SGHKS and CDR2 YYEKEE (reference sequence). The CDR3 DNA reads TGTGCCAGCAGCCAGACTAGCGGGCTCTACAATGAGCAGTTCTTC. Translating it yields CASSQTSGLYNEQFF.

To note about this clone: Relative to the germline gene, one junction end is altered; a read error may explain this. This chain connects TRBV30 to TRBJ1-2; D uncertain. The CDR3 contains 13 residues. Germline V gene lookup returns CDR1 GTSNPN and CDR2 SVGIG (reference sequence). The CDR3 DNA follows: TGTGCCTGGAACCGCCTCCTACAACCGGGAGTCCACTTC. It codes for CAWNRLLQPGVHF.

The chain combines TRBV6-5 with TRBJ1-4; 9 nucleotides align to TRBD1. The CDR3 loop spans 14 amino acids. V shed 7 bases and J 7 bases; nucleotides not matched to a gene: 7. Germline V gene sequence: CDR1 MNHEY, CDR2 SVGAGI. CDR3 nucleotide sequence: TGTGCCAGCAACCCGGGACAGGGAGTTGAAAAACTGTTTTTT. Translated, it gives CASNPGQGVEKLFF.

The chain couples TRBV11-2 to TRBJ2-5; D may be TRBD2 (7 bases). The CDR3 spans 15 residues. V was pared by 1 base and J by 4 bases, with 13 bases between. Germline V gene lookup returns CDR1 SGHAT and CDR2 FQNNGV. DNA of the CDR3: TGTGCCAGCAGCTTAGCGGGGGGCTTAATAGAGACCCAGTACTTC. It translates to CASSLAGGLIETQYF.

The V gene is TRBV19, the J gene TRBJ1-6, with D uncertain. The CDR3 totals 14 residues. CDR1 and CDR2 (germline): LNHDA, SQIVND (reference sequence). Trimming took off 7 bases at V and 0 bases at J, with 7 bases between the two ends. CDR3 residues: CASTAGSYNSPLHF. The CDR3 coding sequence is TGTGCCAGTACCGCAGGCTCCTATAATTCACCCCTCCACTTT.

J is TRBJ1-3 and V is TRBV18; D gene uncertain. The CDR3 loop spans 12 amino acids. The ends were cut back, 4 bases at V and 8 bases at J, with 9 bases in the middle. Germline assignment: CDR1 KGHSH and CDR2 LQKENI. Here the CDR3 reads CASSLQEDTIYF. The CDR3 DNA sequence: TGTGCCAGCTCACTTCAGGAAGACACCATATATTTT.

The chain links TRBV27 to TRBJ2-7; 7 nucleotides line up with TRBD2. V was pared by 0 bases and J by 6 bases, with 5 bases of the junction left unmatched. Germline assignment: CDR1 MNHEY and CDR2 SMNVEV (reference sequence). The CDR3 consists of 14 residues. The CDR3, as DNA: TGTGCCAGCAGTTTATCGGGGACTACGGGCGAGCAGTACTTC. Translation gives CASSLSGTTGEQYF.

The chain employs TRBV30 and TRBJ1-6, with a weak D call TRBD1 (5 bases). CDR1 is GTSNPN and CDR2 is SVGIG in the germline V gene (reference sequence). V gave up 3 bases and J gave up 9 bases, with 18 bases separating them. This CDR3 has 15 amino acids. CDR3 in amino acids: CAWSLTVGGTSPLHF. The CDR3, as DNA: TGTGCCTGGAGCCTAACCGTTGGGGGGACTTCACCCCTCCACTTT.

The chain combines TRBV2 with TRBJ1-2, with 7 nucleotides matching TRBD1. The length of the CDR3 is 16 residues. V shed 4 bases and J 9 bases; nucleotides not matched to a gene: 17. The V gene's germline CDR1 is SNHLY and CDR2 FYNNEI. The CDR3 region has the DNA TGTGCCAGCAGTGCGGGGGACAGTCATTTTTATGGTCGCTACACCTTC. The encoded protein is CASSAGDSHFYGRYTF.

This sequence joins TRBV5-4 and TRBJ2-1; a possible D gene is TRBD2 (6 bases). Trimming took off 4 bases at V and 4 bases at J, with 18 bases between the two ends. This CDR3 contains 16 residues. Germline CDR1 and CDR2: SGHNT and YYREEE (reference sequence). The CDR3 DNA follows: TGTGCCAGCAGCCCGGATTCCCTAGCGAATTACAATGAGCAGTTCTTC. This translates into CASSPDSLANYNEQFF.

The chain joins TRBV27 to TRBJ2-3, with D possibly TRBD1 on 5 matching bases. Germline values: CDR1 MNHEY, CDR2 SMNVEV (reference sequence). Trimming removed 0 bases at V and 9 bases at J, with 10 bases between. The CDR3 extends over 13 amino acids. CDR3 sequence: CASSLSGAGTQYF. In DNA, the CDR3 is TGTGCCAGCAGTTTATCAGGGGCAGGCACGCAGTATTTT.

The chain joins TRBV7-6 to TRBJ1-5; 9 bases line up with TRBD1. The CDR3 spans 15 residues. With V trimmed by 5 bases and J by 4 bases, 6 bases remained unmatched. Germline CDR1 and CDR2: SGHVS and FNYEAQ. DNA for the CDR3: TGTGCCAGCAGCCTTCAGACAGGGGGAAATCAGCCCCAGCATTTT. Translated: CASSLQTGGNQPQHF.

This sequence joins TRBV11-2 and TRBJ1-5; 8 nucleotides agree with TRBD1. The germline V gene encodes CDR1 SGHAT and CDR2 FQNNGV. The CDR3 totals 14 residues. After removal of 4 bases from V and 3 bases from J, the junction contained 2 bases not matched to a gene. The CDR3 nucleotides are TGTGCCAGCAGCTCGGGACAGGTCAATCAGCCCCAGCATTTT. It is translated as CASSSGQVNQPQHF.

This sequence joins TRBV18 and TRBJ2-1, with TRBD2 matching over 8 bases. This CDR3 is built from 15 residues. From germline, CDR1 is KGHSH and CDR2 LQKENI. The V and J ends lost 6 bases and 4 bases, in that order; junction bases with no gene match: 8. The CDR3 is CASSESGGPYNEQFF. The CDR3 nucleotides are TGTGCCAGCTCTGAGAGCGGGGGACCGTACAATGAGCAGTTCTTC.

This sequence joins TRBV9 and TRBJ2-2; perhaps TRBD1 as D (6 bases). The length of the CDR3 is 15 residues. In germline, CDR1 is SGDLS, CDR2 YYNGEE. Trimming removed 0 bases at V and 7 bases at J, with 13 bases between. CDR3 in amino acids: CASSVDAGAGGELFF. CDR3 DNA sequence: TGTGCCAGCAGCGTAGACGCAGGGGCGGGCGGGGAGCTGTTTTTT.

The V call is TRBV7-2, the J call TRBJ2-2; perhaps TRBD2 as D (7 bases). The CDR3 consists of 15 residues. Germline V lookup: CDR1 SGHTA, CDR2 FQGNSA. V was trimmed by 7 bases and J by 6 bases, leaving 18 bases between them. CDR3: CASIEQGGGPGELFF. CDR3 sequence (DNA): TGTGCCAGCATCGAACAGGGCGGGGGACCCGGGGAGCTGTTTTTT.

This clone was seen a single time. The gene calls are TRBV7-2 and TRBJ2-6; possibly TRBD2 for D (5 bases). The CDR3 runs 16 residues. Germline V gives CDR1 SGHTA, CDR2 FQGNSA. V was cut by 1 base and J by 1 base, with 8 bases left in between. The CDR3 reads CASSLGSGSGANVLTF. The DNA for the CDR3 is TGTGCCAGCAGCTTAGGTTCGGGGTCTGGGGCCAACGTCCTGACTTTC. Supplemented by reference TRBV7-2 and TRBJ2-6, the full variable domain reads GAGVSQSPSNKVTEKGKDVELRCDPISGHTALYWYRQSLGQGLEFLIYFQGNSAPDKSGLPSDRFSAERTGGSVSTLTIQRTQQEDSAVYLCASSLGSGSGANVLTFGAGSRLTVL.